This T cell receptor (beta chain) was observed in a study of vaccination effects on CD4 cells after COVID-19. Of note for this clone: Its specificity is unknown.

Study-wide results and caveats: The study got few convalescent patients and did not collect any early post-infection timepoints.

Researchers isolated CD4+ T cells once roughly ten days of culture had elapsed. The V gene lost 4 bases and the J gene lost 5 bases, with 11 bases spanning the gap. Looked up from germline, CDR1 is WSHSY and CDR2 is SAAADI. This CDR3 comprises 13 residues. Generated by immunoSEQ multiplex PCR, the TCRdb table keeps only in-frame clones and is missing some. Of about 30,000 clones detected, 60% to 80% appear once; the ten largest clones hold approximately 10%. V and J are TRBV10-2 and TRBJ2-5; unclear D gene. The specimen comprised CD4+ T cells from PBMCs cultured without peptide, sampled before COVID-19 vaccination. The receptor comes from a human donor who received a COVID-19 vaccine. CDR3 loop: CASSVGSAETQYF. The CDR3 coding sequence is TGCGCCAGCAGTGTGGGCTCCGCCGAGACCCAGTACTTC.